This TCR beta chain was obtained from a study of CD8 T cells in Susac syndrome. The authors reverse transcribed roughly 0.5 to 1 ug RNA with random hexamers. TCRdb reanalysed the immunoSEQ multiplex PCR reads using MiXCR and keeps one entry per CDR3 protein. This table has about 240,000 distinct CDR3 sequences, 90% to 96% appearing once. Trimming cost V 1 base and J 10 bases, with 16 bases left between them. CDR3 length: 13 amino acids. Germline CDR1 reads GTSNPN; CDR2 reads SVGIG (reference sequence). Sample: CD4+ T cells from PBMCs. The sequence came from a human donor with Susac syndrome. The chain joins TRBV30 to TRBJ1-2, with D tentatively TRBD1 (6 bases). The CDR3 loop reads CAWSASDRPYYTF. In nucleotides, the CDR3 is TGTGCCTGGAGTGCATCAGACAGGCCGTACTACACCTTC.